Listed below are T cell receptor beta chains from one sample, sequenced in a study of identical twins. A single record per CDR3 protein comes from TCRdb applying MiXCR to the 5' RACE reads. The data hold 200,000 to 300,000 distinct CDR3 sequences, with about 10% observed a single time. The sequencing sample was made of memory T cells sorted from blood. Receptors were obtained from a man aged 45-60 years in good health. The CDR3 runs from the conserved cysteine through the conserved F or W. The D gene is left open where the match is weak. For some rows the clone size is stated as once, few or many, or as a class when expanded; others skip it.

>TRBJ2-1|few|TRBV20-1|NA
TGCAGTGCTATGGGCATCAGGGGCCCCTACAATGAGCAGTTCTTC
CSAMGIRGPYNEQFF
>TRBJ1-4|NA|TRBV9|NA
TGTGCCAGCACCTTGGGGGCAACTAATGAAAAACTGTTTTTT
CASTLGATNEKLFF
>TRBJ1-5|NA|TRBV19|TRBD1
TGTGCCAGTACAGGACAGGGATATCAGCCCCAGCATTTT
CASTGQGYQPQHF
>TRBJ1-1|NA|TRBV5-5|NA
TGTGCCAGCAGCTGGGGTGATGGAGGGAAGAACACTGAAGCTTTCTTT
CASSWGDGGKNTEAFF
>TRBJ2-7|many|TRBV19|TRBD2
TGTGCCAGTAGTATTCATCCGGGAGGGCCCTACGAGCAGTACTTC
CASSIHPGGPYEQYF
>TRBJ2-2|few|TRBV18|TRBD1
TGTGCCAGCTCATCGACAGGGGTAAACACCGGGGAGCTGTTTTTT
CASSSTGVNTGELFF
>TRBJ2-4|NA|TRBV20-1|TRBD2
TGCAGTGCTAGTGGGTCTAGCGGGGGAAACATTCAGTACTTC
CSASGSSGGNIQYF
>TRBJ2-1|NA|TRBV20-1|NA
TGCAGTACTAGCCCGGGATCCTACAATGAGCAGTTCTTC
CSTSPGSYNEQFF
>TRBJ2-3|few|TRBV10-3|NA
TGTGCCATCAGTGAGTCGGGGGAATCCACAGATACGCAGTATTTT
CAISESGESTDTQYF
>TRBJ1-1|few|TRBV18|NA
TGTGCCAGCTCACCTATGGAGGGCTTGAACACTGAAGCTTTCTTT
CASSPMEGLNTEAFF
>TRBJ2-7|few|TRBV6-2/TRBV6-3|TRBD1
TGTGCCAGCAGTTACCCAGGGACAGAGTACGAGCAGTACTTC
CASSYPGTEYEQYF
>TRBJ2-1|few|TRBV4-3|TRBD2
TGCGCCAGCAGCCAAGCGGGACTAGCGGGAGGAGATGAGCAGTTCTTC
CASSQAGLAGGDEQFF
>TRBJ2-7|many|TRBV28|NA
TGTGCCAGTAAACGGCAGAGATACGAGCAGTACTTC
CASKRQRYEQYF
>TRBJ2-5|many|TRBV4-2|TRBD2
TGTGCCAGCAGCCCGGGGCTCGGGACTAGCGGAGGAGAGACCCAGTACTTC
CASSPGLGTSGGETQYF
>TRBJ2-3|few|TRBV11-2|NA
TGTGCCAGCAGCTTAGATCAGTTGGGTACGCAGTATTTT
CASSLDQLGTQYF
>TRBJ2-5|many|TRBV6-1|NA
TGTGCCAGCAGTCCAATGACTAAGGAAGAGACCCAGTACTTC
CASSPMTKEETQYF
>TRBJ2-2|many|TRBV7-6|NA
TGTGCCAGCAGCCGCACCACCAACACCGGGGAGCTGTTTTTT
CASSRTTNTGELFF
>TRBJ1-6|NA|TRBV9|NA
TGTGCCAGCAGCCCCCGTGGAGGGGGCTCCTATAATTCACCCCTCCACTTT
CASSPRGGGSYNSPLHF
>TRBJ2-2|few|TRBV4-3|NA
TGCGCCAGCAGCTCCCTCCGGGAGACCACCGGGGAGCTGTTTTTT
CASSSLRETTGELFF
>TRBJ1-3|many|TRBV9|NA
TGTGCCAGCAGCGTGGGGGGGCATACTGGAAACACCATATATTTT
CASSVGGHTGNTIYF
>TRBJ2-1|few|TRBV9|TRBD1
TGTGCCAGCAGCCTTGGACAGGGCCTCTACAATGAGCAGTTCTTC
CASSLGQGLYNEQFF
>TRBJ2-7|NA|TRBV2|TRBD1
TGTGCCAGCAGGCATGGACAGGGGGCAGGGGAGCAGTACTTC
CASRHGQGAGEQYF
>TRBJ1-3|NA|TRBV7-2|NA
TGTGCCAGCAGCTTAGCGGCACAGGGTTCCAACACCATATATTTT
CASSLAAQGSNTIYF
>TRBJ2-1|NA|TRBV20-1|TRBD2
TGCAGTGCTAGGGACGGACTAGGTGGCGATGAGCAGTTCTTC
CSARDGLGGDEQFF
>TRBJ2-1|NA|TRBV24-1|TRBD1
TGTGCCACCAGTGATTTGCCCAGGGGGCCCTACAATGAGCAGTTCTTC
CATSDLPRGPYNEQFF
>TRBJ2-7|many|TRBV10-3|NA
TGTGCCATCAGTGAGTCGCAGGCCGCTACGGAACAGTACTTC
CAISESQAATEQYF
>TRBJ2-5|many|TRBV5-1|TRBD2
TGCGCCAGCAGATCCGGGACTAGCGGGGTCGGAGTGGAGACCCAGTACTTC
CASRSGTSGVGVETQYF
>TRBJ2-2|many|TRBV20-1|TRBD2
TGCAGTGCTAGAGGGCTCACTAGCGGTCAGAACACCGGGGAGCTGTTTTTT
CSARGLTSGQNTGELFF
>TRBJ2-3|NA|TRBV7-9|NA
TGTGCCAGCAGCTTAGGGGGCTTCACAGATACGCAGTATTTT
CASSLGGFTDTQYF
>TRBJ2-1|many|TRBV7-2|TRBD1
TGTGCCAGCAGCTTAGCGCAGGGACAGGGCCCCCATGAGCAGTTCTTC
CASSLAQGQGPHEQFF
>TRBJ2-7|many|TRBV4-3|TRBD2
TGCGCCAGCAGCCAACAATACGGGGGGGCCTACGAGCAGTACTTC
CASSQQYGGAYEQYF
>TRBJ1-1|few|TRBV7-9|TRBD1
TGTGCCAGCAGCCTCACAGGGGGCATAATAGCTTTCTTT
CASSLTGGIIAFF
>TRBJ2-4|many|TRBV28|NA
TGTGCCAGCAGTCTTTACCCCAAAAACATTCAGTACTTC
CASSLYPKNIQYF
>TRBJ2-5|NA|TRBV7-2|TRBD2
TGTGCCAGCAGCTTAATGCTAGCGGGACAAGAGACCCAGTACTTC
CASSLMLAGQETQYF
>TRBJ2-1|few|TRBV11-1|TRBD2
TGTGCCAGCAGCTTCATACGTTGGACTAGCGGTCCCTCCTCCTACAATGAGCAGTTCTTC
CASSFIRWTSGPSSYNEQFF
>TRBJ2-1|many|TRBV4-1|TRBD2
TGCGCCAGCAGCCAAGATCCGCCGGGAGGAAGCTCCTACAATGAGCAGTTCTTC
CASSQDPPGGSSYNEQFF
>TRBJ2-1|many|TRBV12-3/TRBV12-4|NA
TGTGCCAGCAGCGTAGGGGGGCGCGACAATGAGCAGTTCTTC
CASSVGGRDNEQFF
>TRBJ2-7|many|TRBV20-1|NA
TGCAGTGCTAGAGAGGAGGGATCCCCCTACGAGCAGTACTTC
CSAREEGSPYEQYF
>TRBJ1-1|NA|TRBV5-6|NA
TGTGCCAGCAGCTTGGCCACACTCCAGAACACTGAAGCTTTCTTT
CASSLATLQNTEAFF
>TRBJ2-1|few|TRBV6-1|NA
TGTGCCAGCAGCCCGGGACTTAAACCCCTGGGCTACAATGAGCAGTTCTTC
CASSPGLKPLGYNEQFF
>TRBJ2-5|few|TRBV20-1|NA
TGCAGTGCTAGAGACCCCTTCAGGGGGGCAGGGGAGACCCAGTACTTC
CSARDPFRGAGETQYF
>TRBJ1-2|few|TRBV5-1|NA
TGCGCCAGCAGCCCAGCGCCCGGGGCCTATGGCTACACCTTC
CASSPAPGAYGYTF
>TRBJ2-1|many|TRBV6-1|NA
TGTGCCAGCAGGGAAACAGGGAGACGCTTGGTTGAGCAGTTCTTC
CASRETGRRLVEQFF
>TRBJ1-6|NA|TRBV20-1|TRBD1
TGCAGTGCTAGAGTAGGAGAGGGGGCGCTTTATAATTCACCCCTCCACTTT
CSARVGEGALYNSPLHF
>TRBJ2-5|few|TRBV6-1|NA
TGTGCCAGCAGTGCGCCATATGAGACCCAGTACTTC
CASSAPYETQYF
>TRBJ2-1|once|TRBV7-2|NA
TGTGCCAGCAGCTTAGTCGGGAGCTCCTACAATGAGCAGTTCTTC
CASSLVGSSYNEQFF
>TRBJ1-2|many|TRBV7-6|NA
TGTGCCAGCAGCAAAGGGAGCCACCTCAACTATGGCTACACCTTC
CASSKGSHLNYGYTF
>TRBJ1-2|NA|TRBV9|NA
TGTGCCAGCAGCGTAGGGGGGGTCGGCTACACCTTC
CASSVGGVGYTF